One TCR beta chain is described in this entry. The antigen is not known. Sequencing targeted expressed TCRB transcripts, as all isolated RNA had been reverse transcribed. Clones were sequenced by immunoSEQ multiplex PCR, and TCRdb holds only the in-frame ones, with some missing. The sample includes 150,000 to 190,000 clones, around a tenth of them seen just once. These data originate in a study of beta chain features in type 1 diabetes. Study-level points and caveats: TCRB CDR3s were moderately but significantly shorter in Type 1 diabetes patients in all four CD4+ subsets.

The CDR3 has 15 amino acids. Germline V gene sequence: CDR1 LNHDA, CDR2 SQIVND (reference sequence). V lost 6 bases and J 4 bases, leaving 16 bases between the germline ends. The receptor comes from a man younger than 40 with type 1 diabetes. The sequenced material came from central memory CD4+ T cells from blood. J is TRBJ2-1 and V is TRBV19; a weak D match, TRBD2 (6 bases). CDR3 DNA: TGTGCCAGTAGCTTGGGACTCCAAGGGTACAATGAGCAGTTCTTC. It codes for CASSLGLQGYNEQFF. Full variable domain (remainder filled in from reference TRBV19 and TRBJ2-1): DGGITQSPKYLFRKEGQNVTLSCEQNLNHDAMYWYRQDPGQGLRLIYYSQIVNDFQKGDIAEGYSVSREKKESFPLTVTSAQKNPTAFYLCASSLGLQGYNEQFFGPGTRLTVL.